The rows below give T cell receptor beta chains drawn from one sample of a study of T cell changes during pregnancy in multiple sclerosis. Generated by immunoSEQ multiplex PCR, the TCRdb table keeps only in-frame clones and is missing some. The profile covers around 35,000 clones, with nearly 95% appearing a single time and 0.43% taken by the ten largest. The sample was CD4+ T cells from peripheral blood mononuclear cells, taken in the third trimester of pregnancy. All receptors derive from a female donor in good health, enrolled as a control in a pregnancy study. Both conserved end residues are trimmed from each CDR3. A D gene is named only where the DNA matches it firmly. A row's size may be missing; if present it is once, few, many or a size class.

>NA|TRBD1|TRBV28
ASGQLDRGRNEQY
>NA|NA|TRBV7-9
ATEETQY
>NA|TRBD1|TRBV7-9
ASSRQGYEQY
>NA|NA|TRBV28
ASSLGGAEYGYT
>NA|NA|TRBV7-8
ASTPFDNSLYEQY
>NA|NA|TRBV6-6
ASSYLGRDYGYT
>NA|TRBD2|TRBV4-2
ASSQGIAGGSASTDTQY
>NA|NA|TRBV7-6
AVGGGYNSPLH
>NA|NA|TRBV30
AWSEDTYYGYT
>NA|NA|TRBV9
ASSVLGDSSYEQY
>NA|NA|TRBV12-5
ASGLKGPSNQPQH
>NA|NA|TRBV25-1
ASRNNIAASSYEQY
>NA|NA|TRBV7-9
ASSFGFMNTEAF
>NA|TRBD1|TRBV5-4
ASSHRGEGTEAF
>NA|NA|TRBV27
ASSRQDKSTDTQY
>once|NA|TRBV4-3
ASSQGTGKYEQY
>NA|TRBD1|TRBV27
ASSSRGRLTEAF
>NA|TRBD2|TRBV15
ATSRGLARGDIQY
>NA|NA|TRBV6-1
ASSRGDSQGQY
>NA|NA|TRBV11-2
ASRRTPTEAF
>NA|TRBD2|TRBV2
ASRPGLIDTQY
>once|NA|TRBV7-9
ASSLTVGGNQPQH
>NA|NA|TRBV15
ATSRTGGLGETQY
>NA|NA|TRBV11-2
AVRRGVGSNEQF
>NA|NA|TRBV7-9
ASKQGYSGNTIY
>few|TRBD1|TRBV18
ASSPIPDRGLYGYT
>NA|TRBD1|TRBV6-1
ASSVPDRGDGYT
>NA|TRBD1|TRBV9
ASSRRRGPWGSGYT
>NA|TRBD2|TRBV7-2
ASSSGGIETQY
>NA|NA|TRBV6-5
ASTKYGGNGYT
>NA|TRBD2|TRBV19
ASSPRGSGGRYTQY
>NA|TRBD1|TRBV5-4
ASSFGTGSYGYT
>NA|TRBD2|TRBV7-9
ASGRGTQETQY
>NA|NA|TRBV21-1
ASALRYT
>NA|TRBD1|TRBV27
ASSLGRGLGTSYEQY
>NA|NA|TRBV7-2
ASSLRQLTRTNEQF
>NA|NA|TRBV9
ASTPFLNTGELF
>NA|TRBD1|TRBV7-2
ASSLGIGTGNTGELF
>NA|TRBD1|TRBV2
ASRRGQGEYNEQF
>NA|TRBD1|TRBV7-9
ASSLGQGANEKLF
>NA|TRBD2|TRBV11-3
ASSLSGGPVNEQF
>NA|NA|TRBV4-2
ASSPEPARGVYGYT
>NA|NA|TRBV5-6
ASSLAPGYTDSPLH
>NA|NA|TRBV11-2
ASSVMWTPIRGDTGYT
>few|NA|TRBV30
AWSGSRGNYGYT
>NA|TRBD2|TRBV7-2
ASSLVTSGRNTGELF
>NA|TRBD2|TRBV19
ASSVDRGGNYEQY
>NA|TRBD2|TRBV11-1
ASSVLAGGLGEQF
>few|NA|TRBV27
ASSTDYSPLH
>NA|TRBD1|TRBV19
ASRSSFNRGRNSPLH
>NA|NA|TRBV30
AWSQGAKTQY
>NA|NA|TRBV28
ASRESSYNSPLH
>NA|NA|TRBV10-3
AISPGEGYGYT
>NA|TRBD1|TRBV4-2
ASSQDRRQGDEKLF
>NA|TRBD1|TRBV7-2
ASSSRVGQGYGYT
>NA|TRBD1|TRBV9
ASSPRTGGVNNEQF
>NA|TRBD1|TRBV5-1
ASSTGQPYNEQF
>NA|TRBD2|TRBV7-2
ASSLALAGSYNEQF